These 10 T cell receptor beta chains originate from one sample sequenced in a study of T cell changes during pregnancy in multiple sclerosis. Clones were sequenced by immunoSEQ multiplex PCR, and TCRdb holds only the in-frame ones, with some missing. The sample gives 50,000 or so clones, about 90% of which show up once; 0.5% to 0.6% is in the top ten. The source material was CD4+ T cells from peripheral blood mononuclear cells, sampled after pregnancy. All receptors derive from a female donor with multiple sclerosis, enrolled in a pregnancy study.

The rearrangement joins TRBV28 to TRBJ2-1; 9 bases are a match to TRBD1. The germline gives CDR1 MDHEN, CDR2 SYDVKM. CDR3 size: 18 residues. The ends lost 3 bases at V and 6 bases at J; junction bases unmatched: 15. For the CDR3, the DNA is TGTGCCAGCAGTTTGGTTATTACAGGGGGCGCGAATTTCAATGAGCAGTTCTTC. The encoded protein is CASSLVITGGANFNEQFF.

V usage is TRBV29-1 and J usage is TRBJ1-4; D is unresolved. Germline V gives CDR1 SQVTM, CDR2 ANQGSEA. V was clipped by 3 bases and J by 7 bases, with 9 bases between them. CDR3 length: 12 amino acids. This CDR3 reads CSVDSGGEKLFF. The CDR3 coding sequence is TGCAGCGTTGATTCGGGTGGTGAAAAACTGTTTTTT.

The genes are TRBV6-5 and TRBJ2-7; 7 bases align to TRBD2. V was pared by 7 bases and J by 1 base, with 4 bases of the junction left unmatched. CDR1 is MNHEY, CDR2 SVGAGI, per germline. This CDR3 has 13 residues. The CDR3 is CASTPGGSYEQYF. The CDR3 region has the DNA TGTGCCAGCACCCCGGGAGGTTCCTACGAGCAGTACTTC.

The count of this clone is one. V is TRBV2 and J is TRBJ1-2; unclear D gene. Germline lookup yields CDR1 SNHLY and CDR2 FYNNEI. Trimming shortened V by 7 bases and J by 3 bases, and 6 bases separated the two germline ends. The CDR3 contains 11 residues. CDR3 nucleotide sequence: TGTGCCAGCACCCGGGACTATGGCTACACCTTC. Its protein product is CASTRDYGYTF.

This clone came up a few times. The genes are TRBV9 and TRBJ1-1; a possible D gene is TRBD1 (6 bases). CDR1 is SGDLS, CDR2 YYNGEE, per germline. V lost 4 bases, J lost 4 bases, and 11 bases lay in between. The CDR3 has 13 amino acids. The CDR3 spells CASSTTGFTEAFF. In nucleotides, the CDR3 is TGTGCCAGCAGCACAACAGGGTTCACTGAAGCTTTCTTT.

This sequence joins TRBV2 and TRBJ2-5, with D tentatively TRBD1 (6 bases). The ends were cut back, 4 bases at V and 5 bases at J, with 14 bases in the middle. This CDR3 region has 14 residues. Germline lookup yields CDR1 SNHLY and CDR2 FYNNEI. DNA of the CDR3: TGTGCCAGCAGTGCGACGACAGGTGGGGAGACCCAGTACTTC. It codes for CASSATTGGETQYF. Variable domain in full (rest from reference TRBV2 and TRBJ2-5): EPEVTQTPSHQVTQMGQEVILRCVPISNHLYFYWYRQILGQKVEFLVSFYNNEISEKSEIFDDQFSVERPDGSNFTLKIRSTKLEDSAMYFCASSATTGGETQYFGPGTRLLVL.

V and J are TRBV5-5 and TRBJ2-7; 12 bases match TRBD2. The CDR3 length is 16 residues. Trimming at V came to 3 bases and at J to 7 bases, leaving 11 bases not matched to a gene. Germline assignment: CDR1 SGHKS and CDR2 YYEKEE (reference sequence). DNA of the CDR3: TGTGCCAGCAGCTCGATTGCGCTAGCGGGAGGGCGGGAGCAGTACTTC. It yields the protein CASSSIALAGGREQYF.

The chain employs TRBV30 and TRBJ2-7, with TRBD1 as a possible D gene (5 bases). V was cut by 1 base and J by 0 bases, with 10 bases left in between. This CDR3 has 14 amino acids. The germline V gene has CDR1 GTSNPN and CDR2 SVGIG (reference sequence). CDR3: CAWSADSSSYEQYF. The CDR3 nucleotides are TGTGCCTGGAGTGCCGACAGCAGCTCCTACGAGCAGTACTTC. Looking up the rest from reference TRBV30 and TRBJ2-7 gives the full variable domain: SQTIHQWPATLVQPVGSPLSLECTVEGTSNPNLYWYRQAAGRGLQLLFYSVGIGQISSEVPQNLSASRPQDRQFILSSKKLLLSDSGFYLCAWSADSSSYEQYFGPGTRLTVT.

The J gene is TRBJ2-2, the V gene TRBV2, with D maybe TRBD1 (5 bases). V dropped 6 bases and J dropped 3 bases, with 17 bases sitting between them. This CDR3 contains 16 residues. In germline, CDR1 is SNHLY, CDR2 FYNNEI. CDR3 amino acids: CASRARTRLYTGELFF. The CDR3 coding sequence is TGTGCCAGCAGGGCAAGGACAAGACTTTACACCGGGGAGCTGTTTTTT.

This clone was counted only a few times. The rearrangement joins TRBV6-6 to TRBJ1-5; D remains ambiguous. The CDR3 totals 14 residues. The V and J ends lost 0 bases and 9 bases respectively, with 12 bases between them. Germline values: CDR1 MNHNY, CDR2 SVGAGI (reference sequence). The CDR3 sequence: CASSYSSGFGPQHF. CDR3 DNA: TGTGCCAGCAGTTACTCGTCGGGTTTTGGGCCCCAGCATTTT.